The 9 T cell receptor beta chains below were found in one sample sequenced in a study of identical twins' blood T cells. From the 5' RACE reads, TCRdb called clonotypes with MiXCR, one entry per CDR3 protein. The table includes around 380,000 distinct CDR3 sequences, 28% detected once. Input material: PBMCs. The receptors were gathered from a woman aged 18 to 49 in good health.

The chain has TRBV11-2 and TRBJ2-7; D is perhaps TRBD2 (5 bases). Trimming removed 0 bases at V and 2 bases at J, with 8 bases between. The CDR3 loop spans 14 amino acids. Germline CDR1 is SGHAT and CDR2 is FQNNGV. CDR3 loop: CASSLESGAYEQYF. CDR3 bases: TGTGCCAGCAGCTTAGAGAGCGGAGCCTACGAGCAGTACTTC.

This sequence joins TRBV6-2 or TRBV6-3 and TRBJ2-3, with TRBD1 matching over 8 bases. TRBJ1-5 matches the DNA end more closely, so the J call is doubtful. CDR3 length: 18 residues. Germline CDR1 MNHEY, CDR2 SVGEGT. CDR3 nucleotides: TGTGCCAGCAGCTCGCCCACCCTGAGGACAGGGATTGCAGATACGCAGCATTTT. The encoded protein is CASSSPTLRTGIADTQHF.

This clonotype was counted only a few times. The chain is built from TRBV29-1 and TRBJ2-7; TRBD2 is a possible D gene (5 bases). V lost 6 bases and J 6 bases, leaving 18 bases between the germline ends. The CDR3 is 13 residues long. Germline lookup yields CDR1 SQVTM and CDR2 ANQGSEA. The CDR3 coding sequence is TGCAGCGTCGATAGTCCGGGAACGGGCGAGCAGTACTTC. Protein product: CSVDSPGTGEQYF.

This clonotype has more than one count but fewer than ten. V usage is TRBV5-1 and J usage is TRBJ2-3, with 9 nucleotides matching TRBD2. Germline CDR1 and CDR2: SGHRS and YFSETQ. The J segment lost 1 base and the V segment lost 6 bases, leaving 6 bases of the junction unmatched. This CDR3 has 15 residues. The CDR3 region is CASKKREVGTDTQYF. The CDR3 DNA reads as TGCGCCAGCAAAAAGCGGGAGGTGGGCACAGATACGCAGTATTTT.

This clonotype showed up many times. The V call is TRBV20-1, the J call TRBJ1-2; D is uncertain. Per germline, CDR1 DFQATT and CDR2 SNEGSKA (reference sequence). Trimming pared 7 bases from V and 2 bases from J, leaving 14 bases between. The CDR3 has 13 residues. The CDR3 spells CSVRSGQNYGYTF. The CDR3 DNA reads TGCAGTGTAAGATCTGGGCAGAACTATGGCTACACCTTC.

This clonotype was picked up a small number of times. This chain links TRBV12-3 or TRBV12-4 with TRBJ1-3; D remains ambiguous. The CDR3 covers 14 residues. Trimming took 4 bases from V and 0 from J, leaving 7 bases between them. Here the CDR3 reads CASSWTISGNTIYF. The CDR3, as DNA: TGTGCCAGCAGTTGGACGATCTCTGGAAACACCATATATTTT.

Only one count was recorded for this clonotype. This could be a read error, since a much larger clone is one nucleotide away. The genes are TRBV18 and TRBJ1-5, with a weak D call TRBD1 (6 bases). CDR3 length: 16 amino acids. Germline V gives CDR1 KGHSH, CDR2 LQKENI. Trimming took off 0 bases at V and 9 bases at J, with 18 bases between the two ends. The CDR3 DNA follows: TGTGCCAGCTCACCACCGGACAGCCGTCTCTATCGGCCCCAGCATTTT. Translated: CASSPPDSRLYRPQHF.

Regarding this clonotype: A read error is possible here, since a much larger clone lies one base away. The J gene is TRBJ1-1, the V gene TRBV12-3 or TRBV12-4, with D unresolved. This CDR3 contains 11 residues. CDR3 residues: CASCQYTESFF. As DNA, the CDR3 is TGTGCCAGCTGCCAGTACACTGAATCTTTCTTT.

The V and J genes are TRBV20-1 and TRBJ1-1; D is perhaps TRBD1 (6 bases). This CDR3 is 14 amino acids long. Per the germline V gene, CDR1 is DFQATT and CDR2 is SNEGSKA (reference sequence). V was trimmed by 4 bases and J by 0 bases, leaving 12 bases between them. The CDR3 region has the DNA TGCAGTGCTACAGGGGACGTGATGAACACTGAAGCTTTCTTT. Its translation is CSATGDVMNTEAFF.